The rows below give T cell receptor beta chains drawn from one sample of a study of CD8 T cells in Susac syndrome. TCRdb fed the immunoSEQ multiplex PCR reads into MiXCR, producing one record per CDR3 protein. The sample contains 150,000 to 250,000 distinct CDR3 sequences, about 96% of which appear only once. Sequencing was performed on CD4+ T cells from PBMCs. Source of these receptors: a human donor with multiple sclerosis. The CDR3 runs from the conserved cysteine through the conserved F or W. D genes are given only for firm matches. The size field is filled for only some rows; it gives once, few, many or a size class.

j_gene	d_gene	v_gene	abundance	CDR3aa	CDR3nt
TRBJ1-6	-	TRBV30	-	CAWSVGQSSYNSPLHF	TGTGCCTGGAGTGTAGGACAGAGCTCCTATAATTCACCCCTCCACTTT
TRBJ2-1	-	TRBV11-1	-	CASAPGQGSYNEQFF	TGTGCCAGCGCCCCGGGCCAGGGGTCCTACAATGAGCAGTTCTTC
TRBJ2-6	-	TRBV28	-	CASSLQPSGANVLTF	TGTGCCAGCAGTTTACAACCCTCTGGGGCCAACGTCCTGACTTTC
TRBJ2-7	-	TRBV30	-	CALRRSREQYF	TGTGCCCTCCGGCGATCCCGGGAGCAGTACTTC
TRBJ2-3	-	TRBV7-9	-	CASMELALPTDTQYF	TGTGCCAGCATGGAGCTAGCATTACCCACAGATACGCAGTATTTT
TRBJ1-2	-	TRBV19	-	CAISPGAGVPYGYTF	TGTGCCATATCCCCCGGAGCAGGGGTTCCATATGGCTACACCTTC
TRBJ2-1	-	TRBV4-1	-	CASSQGGLRSANNEQFF	TGCGCCAGCAGCCAAGGTGGGCTCAGGAGCGCCAACAATGAGCAGTTCTTC
TRBJ1-2	TRBD1	TRBV29-1	-	CSVGLDRPVYGYTF	TGCAGCGTCGGTTTGGACAGGCCTGTCTATGGCTACACCTTC
TRBJ1-1	-	TRBV5-1	-	CASSLGHSIMNTEAFF	TGCGCCAGCAGCTTGGGACACTCGATTATGAACACTGAAGCTTTCTTT
TRBJ1-4	-	TRBV6-5	-	CASSYHHTATNEKLFF	TGTGCCAGCAGTTACCACCATACAGCAACTAATGAAAAACTGTTTTTT
TRBJ2-1	-	TRBV24-1	-	CATSDSYNEQFF	TGTGCCACCAGTGACTCCTACAATGAGCAGTTCTTC
TRBJ1-3	-	TRBV7-9	-	CASSLASSGNTIYF	TGTGCCAGCAGCTTAGCCAGCTCTGGAAACACCATATATTTT
TRBJ2-2	-	TRBV9	-	CASGRVHTGELFF	TGTGCCAGCGGTCGGGTACACACCGGGGAGCTGTTTTTT
TRBJ2-5	-	TRBV9	-	CASSVDGHQQETQYF	TGTGCCAGCAGCGTAGATGGACACCAGCAAGAGACCCAGTACTTC
TRBJ2-5	-	TRBV6-2/TRBV6-3	once	CASSPTLAEQETQYF	TGTGCCAGCAGTCCCACCCTAGCTGAGCAAGAGACCCAGTACTTC
TRBJ1-5	-	TRBV20-1	-	CSADTPPNQPQHF	TGCAGTGCTGATACTCCTCCCAATCAGCCCCAGCATTTT
TRBJ2-2	-	TRBV20-1	-	CSARRDTNTGELFF	TGCAGTGCTAGGAGGGACACGAACACCGGGGAGCTGTTTTTT
TRBJ1-1	-	TRBV3-1	-	CASSQERQRNTEAFF	TGTGCCAGCAGCCAAGAGAGACAGCGGAACACTGAAGCTTTCTTT
TRBJ1-4	-	TRBV29-1	-	CSVRFDEKLFF	TGCAGCGTTAGGTTTGATGAAAAACTGTTTTTT
TRBJ2-1	-	TRBV30	-	CAWSALGDEQFF	TGTGCCTGGAGTGCACTGGGGGATGAGCAGTTCTTC
TRBJ2-3	-	TRBV25-1	once	CASIGRTDTQYF	TGTGCCAGCATTGGGCGGACAGATACGCAGTATTTT
TRBJ1-1	-	TRBV29-1	-	CSVEPDPTPEAFF	TGCAGCGTTGAGCCGGATCCCACTCCTGAAGCTTTCTTT
TRBJ2-4	-	TRBV12-5	-	CASGLDPGGGFGTKNIQYF	TGTGCTAGTGGTTTGGACCCCGGCGGAGGGTTTGGGACCAAAAACATTCAGTACTTC
TRBJ1-2	-	TRBV30	few	CAWSVLYGYTF	TGTGCCTGGAGTGTCCTGTACGGCTACACCTTC
TRBJ1-4	-	TRBV29-1	-	CSVEAGTHGEKLFF	TGCAGCGTTGAGGCCGGGACTCATGGGGAAAAACTGTTTTTT
TRBJ2-1	TRBD2	TRBV12-3/TRBV12-4	-	CASRLAGGPNEQFF	TGTGCCAGCAGGCTAGCGGGGGGGCCAAATGAGCAGTTCTTC
TRBJ2-5	-	TRBV18	-	CASSPRTATGETQYF	TGTGCCAGCTCACCGCGGACAGCGACGGGCGAGACCCAGTACTTC
TRBJ1-2	TRBD1	TRBV20-1	once	CSAVDRTFYGYTF	TGCAGTGCTGTGGACAGGACTTTCTATGGCTACACCTTC
TRBJ2-2	TRBD2	TRBV12-3/TRBV12-4	-	CASSLEGTSGRAPFF	TGTGCCAGCAGTTTGGAAGGGACTAGCGGGAGGGCCCCGTTTTTT
TRBJ2-1	-	TRBV24-1	once	CASLSRPETLNNEQFF	TGTGCCTCGCTTTCGAGGCCTGAGACACTAAACAATGAGCAGTTCTTC
TRBJ1-5	-	TRBV6-2/TRBV6-3	-	CASSPTGAWGQPQHF	TGTGCCAGCAGTCCTACGGGGGCTTGGGGTCAGCCCCAGCATTTT
TRBJ2-7	-	TRBV4-1	-	CASSHIIFGSEYEQYF	TGCGCCAGCAGCCACATTATATTCGGGAGTGAGTACGAGCAGTACTTC
TRBJ1-2	-	TRBV3-1	-	CASSQFRFNYGYTF	TGTGCCAGCAGCCAATTCCGATTTAACTATGGCTACACCTTC
TRBJ2-1	-	TRBV9	once	CASSGVGREYNEQFF	TGTGCCAGCAGCGGCGTCGGACGGGAGTACAATGAGCAGTTCTTC